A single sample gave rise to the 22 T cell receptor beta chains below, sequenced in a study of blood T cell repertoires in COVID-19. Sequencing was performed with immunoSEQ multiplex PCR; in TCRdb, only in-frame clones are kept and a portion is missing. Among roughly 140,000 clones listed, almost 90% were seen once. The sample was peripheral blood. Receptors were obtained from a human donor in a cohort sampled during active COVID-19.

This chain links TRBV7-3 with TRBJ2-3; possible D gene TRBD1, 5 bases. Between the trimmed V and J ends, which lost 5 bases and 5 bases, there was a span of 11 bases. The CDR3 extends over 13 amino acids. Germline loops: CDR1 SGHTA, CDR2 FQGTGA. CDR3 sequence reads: CASSTAREDTQYF. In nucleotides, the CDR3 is TGTGCCAGCAGCACCGCCAGGGAAGATACGCAGTATTTT.

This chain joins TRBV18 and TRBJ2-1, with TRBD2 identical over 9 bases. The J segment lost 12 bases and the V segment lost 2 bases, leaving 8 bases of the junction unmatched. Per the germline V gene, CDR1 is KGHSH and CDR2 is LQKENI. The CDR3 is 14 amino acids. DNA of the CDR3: TGTGCCAGCTCACCAACGGGACTAGCTAAGGGGCAGTTCTTC. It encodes CASSPTGLAKGQFF.

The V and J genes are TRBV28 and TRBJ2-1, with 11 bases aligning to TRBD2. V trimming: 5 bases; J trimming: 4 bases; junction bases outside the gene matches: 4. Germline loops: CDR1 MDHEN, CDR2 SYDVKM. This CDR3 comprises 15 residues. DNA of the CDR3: TGTGCCAGCAGTCTCGGGACTAGCGGATACAATGAGCAGTTCTTC. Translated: CASSLGTSGYNEQFF.

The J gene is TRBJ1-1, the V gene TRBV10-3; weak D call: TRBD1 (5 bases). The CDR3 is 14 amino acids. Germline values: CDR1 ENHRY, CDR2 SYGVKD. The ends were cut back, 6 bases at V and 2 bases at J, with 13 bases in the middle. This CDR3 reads CAIRSTEFNTEAFF. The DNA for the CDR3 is TGTGCCATCAGATCGACAGAATTTAACACTGAAGCTTTCTTT.

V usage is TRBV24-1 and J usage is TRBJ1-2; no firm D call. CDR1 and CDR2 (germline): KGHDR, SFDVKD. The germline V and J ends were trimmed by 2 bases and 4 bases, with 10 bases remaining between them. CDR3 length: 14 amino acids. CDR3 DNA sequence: TGTGCCACCAGTGATTCTACGTTGCCCTATGGCTACACCTTC. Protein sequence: CATSDSTLPYGYTF.

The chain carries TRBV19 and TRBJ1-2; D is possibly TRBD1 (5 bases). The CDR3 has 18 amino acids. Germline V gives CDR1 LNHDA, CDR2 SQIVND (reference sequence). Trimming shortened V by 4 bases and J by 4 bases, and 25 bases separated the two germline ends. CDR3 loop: CASSTGPRVRGSSYGYTF. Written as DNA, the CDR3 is TGTGCCAGTAGTACCGGACCCAGGGTAAGGGGAAGTTCCTATGGCTACACCTTC.

Here the CDR3 DNA reads TGTGCCAGCAGTATAGACTCTGGGGCCAACGTCCTGACTTTC. Its translation: CASSIDSGANVLTF. This chain connects TRBV2 to TRBJ2-6, with D unresolved. V dropped 5 bases and J dropped 0 bases, with 5 bases sitting between them. The V gene's germline CDR1 is SNHLY and CDR2 FYNNEI. This CDR3 region has 14 residues.

The CDR3 sequence is CASSKLVVDTQYF. CDR3 nucleotide sequence: TGTGCCAGCTCAAAACTCGTGGTAGATACGCAGTATTTT. This chain uses TRBV18 with TRBJ2-3; no reliable D call. The V end was cut by 5 bases, the J end by 5 bases, with 11 bases between. The CDR3 length is 13 residues. Per germline, CDR1 KGHSH and CDR2 LQKENI. The full variable domain, its missing parts supplied by reference TRBV18 and TRBJ2-3, is NAGVMQNPRHLVRRRGQEARLRCSPMKGHSHVYWYRQLPEEGLKFMVYLQKENIIDESGMPKERFSAEFPKEGPSILRIQQVVRGDSAAYFCASSKLVVDTQYFGPGTRLTVL.

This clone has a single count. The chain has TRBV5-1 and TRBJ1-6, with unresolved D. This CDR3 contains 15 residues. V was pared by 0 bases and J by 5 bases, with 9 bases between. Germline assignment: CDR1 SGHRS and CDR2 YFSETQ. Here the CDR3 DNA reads TGCGCCAGCAGCTTGGAGAGTTCCCATAATTCACCCCTCCACTTT. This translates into CASSLESSHNSPLHF.

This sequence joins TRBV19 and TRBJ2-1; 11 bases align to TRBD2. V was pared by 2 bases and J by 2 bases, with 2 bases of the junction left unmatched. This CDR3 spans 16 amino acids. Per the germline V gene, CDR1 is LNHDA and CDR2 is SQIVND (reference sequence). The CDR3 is CASSITSGGTYNEQFF. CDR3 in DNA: TGTGCCAGTAGTATAACTAGCGGGGGAACCTACAATGAGCAGTTCTTC.

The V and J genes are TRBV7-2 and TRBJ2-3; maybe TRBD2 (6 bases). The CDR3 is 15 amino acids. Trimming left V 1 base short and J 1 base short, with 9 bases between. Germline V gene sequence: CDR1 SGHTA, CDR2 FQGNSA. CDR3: CASSLEVAGTDTQYF. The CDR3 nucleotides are TGTGCCAGCAGCTTAGAGGTAGCGGGCACAGATACGCAGTATTTT.

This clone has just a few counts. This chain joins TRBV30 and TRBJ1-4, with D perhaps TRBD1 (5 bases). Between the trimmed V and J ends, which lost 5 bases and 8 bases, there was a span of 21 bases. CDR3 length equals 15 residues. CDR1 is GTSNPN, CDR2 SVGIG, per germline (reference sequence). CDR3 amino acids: CAWDRARTDREKLFF. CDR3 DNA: TGTGCCTGGGACAGAGCCCGCACTGATAGGGAAAAACTGTTTTTT.

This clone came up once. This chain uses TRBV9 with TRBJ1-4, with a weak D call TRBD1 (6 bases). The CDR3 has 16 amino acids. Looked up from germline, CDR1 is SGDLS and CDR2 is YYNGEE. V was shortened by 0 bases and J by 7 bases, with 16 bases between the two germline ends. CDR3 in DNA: TGTGCCAGCAGCGTAGGACAGGCCTTTGGTGGTGAAAAACTGTTTTTT. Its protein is CASSVGQAFGGEKLFF.

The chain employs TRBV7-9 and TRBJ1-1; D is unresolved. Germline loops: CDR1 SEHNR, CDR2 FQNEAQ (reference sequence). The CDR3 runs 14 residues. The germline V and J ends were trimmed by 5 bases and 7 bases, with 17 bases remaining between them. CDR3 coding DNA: TGTGCCAGCAGCCCAAATGTGAGAGTGGTTGAAGCTTTCTTT. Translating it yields CASSPNVRVVEAFF.

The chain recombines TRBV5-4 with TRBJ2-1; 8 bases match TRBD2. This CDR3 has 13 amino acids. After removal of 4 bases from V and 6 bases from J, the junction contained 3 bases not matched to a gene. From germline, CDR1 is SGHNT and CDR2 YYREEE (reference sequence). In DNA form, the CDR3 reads TGTGCCAGCAGCAGGACTAGCAGCAATGAGCAGTTCTTC. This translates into CASSRTSSNEQFF. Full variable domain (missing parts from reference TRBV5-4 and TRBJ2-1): ETGVTQSPTHLIKTRGQQVTLRCSSQSGHNTVSWYQQALGQGPQFIFQYYREEENGRGNFPPRFSGLQFPNYSSELNVNALELDDSALYLCASSRTSSNEQFFGPGTRLTVL.

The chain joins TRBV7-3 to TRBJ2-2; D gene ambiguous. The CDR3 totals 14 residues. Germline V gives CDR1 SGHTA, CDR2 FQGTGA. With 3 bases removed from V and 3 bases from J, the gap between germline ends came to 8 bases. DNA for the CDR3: TGTGCCAGCAGCTTTAACCGCGACACCGGGGAGCTGTTTTTT. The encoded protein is CASSFNRDTGELFF. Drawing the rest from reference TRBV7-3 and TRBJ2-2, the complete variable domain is GAGVSQTPSNKVTEKGKYVELRCDPISGHTALYWYRQSLGQGPEFLIYFQGTGAADDSGLPNDRFFAVRPEGSVSTLKIQRTERGDSAVYLCASSFNRDTGELFFGEGSRLTVL.

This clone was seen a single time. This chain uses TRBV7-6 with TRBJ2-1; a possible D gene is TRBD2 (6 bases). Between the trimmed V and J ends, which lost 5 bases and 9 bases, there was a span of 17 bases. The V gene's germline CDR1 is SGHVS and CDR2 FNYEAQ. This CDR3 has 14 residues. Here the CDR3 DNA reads TGTGCCAGCAGCATAACGACTAGTTTTGGTGAGCAGTTCTTC. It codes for CASSITTSFGEQFF.

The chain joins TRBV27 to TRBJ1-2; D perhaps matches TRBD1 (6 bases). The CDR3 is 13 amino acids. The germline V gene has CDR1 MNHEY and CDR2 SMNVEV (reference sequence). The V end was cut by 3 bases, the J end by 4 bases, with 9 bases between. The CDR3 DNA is TGTGCCAGCAGTTTGGGCAGGGGCTATGGCTACACCTTC. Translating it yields CASSLGRGYGYTF.

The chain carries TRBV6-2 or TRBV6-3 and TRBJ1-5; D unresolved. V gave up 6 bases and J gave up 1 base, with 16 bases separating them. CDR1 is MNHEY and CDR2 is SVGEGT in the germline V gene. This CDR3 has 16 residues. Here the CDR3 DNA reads TGTGCCAGCAGCCCAGCCCAGACTGGAAGCAATCAGCCCCAGCATTTT. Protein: CASSPAQTGSNQPQHF.

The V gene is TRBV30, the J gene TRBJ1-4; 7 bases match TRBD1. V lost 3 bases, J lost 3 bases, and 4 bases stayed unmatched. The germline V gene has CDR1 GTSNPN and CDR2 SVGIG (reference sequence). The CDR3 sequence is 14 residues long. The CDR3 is CAWSVTGSNEKLFF. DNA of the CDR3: TGTGCCTGGAGCGTGACAGGGTCTAATGAAAAACTGTTTTTT.

DNA of the CDR3: TGCACCAGCAGCCATCCCTTCTCGAGGGGGACAGGGTGCCTAATTAGCAATCAGCCCCAGCATTTT. Translating it yields CTSSHPFSRGTGCLISNQPQHF. The rearrangement uses TRBV1 and TRBJ1-5; TRBD1, the table's D call, was not compared with the DNA. TRBV1 is a listed pseudogene. CDR3 length equals 22 residues.

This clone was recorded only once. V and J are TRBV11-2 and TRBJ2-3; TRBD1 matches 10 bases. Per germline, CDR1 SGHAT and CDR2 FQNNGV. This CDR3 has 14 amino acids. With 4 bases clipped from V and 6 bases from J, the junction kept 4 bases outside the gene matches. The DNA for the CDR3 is TGTGCCAGCAGCTCCAGGACAGGGGGGGATACGCAGTATTTT. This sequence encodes CASSSRTGGDTQYF. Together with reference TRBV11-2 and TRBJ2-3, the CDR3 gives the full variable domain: EAGVAQSPRYKIIEKRQSVAFWCNPISGHATLYWYQQILGQGPKLLIQFQNNGVVDDSQLPKDRFSAERLKGVDSTLKIQPAKLEDSAVYLCASSSRTGGDTQYFGPGTRLTVL.